One sample yielded the 29 T cell receptor beta chains listed below, sequenced in a study of T cell repertoires in cytomegalovirus infection. TCRdb passed the reads through MiXCR, listing each CDR3 protein once. The sample consists of roughly 920,000 distinct CDR3 sequences, around 32% of them appearing once. Antigen specificity for these receptors is unknown. Sequencing was performed on cultured CD8+ T cells from PBMCs, taken from culture after CMV antigen stimulation. Source of these receptors: a human donor in good health (CMV status not recorded). Some clones in this sample may be carry-over from other donors' samples.

This clonotype was seen once. This chain links TRBV20-1 with TRBJ1-2; 10 nucleotides agree with TRBD1. The germline CDR1 and CDR2 sequences are DFQATT and SNEGSKA (reference sequence). This CDR3 comprises 15 residues. Trimming removed 3 bases from V and 2 bases from J; junction bases left unmatched: 6. The CDR3 sequence is CSASGWGQGNYGYTF. In DNA, the CDR3 is TGCAGTGCTAGCGGGTGGGGACAGGGGAACTATGGCTACACCTTC.

Worth noting for this clonotype: The junction departs from germline at one end; a sequencing error may be responsible. The genes are TRBV7-4 and TRBJ1-6; a possible D gene is TRBD1 (5 bases). The CDR3 extends over 15 amino acids. Germline V gene lookup returns CDR1 SGHVT and CDR2 SQSDAQ. The CDR3 DNA reads TGTGCCAGTAGCTCTACGGGGCCCACAGGTTCACCCCTCCACTTT. The encoded protein is CASSSTGPTGSPLHF.

The chain has TRBV29-1 and TRBJ1-1; no clear D. Trimming stripped 7 bases from V and 0 bases from J, with 18 bases between. Per the germline V gene, CDR1 is SQVTM and CDR2 is ANQGSEA. The CDR3 runs to 15 residues. CDR3 sequence (DNA): TGCAGCGCCTCCGAGGATGTCGATGTGAACACTGAAGCTTTCTTT. This gives the protein CSASEDVDVNTEAFF. Together with reference TRBV29-1 and TRBJ1-1, the CDR3 gives the full variable domain: SAVISQKPSRDICQRGTSLTIQCQVDSQVTMMFWYRQQPGQSLTLIATANQGSEATYESGFVIDKFPISRPNLTFSTLTVSNMSPEDSSIYLCSASEDVDVNTEAFFGQGTRLTVV.

The V call is TRBV19, the J call TRBJ2-3; TRBD2 aligns across 8 bases. CDR1 is LNHDA, CDR2 SQIVND, per germline (reference sequence). This CDR3 region has 13 residues. The junction had 2 bases not matched to a gene; V was cut back by 5 bases and J by 4 bases. The CDR3 protein is CASSWTSPDTQYF. CDR3 bases: TGTGCCAGTAGTTGGACTAGCCCAGATACGCAGTATTTT.

The V gene is TRBV4-2, the J gene TRBJ2-7; 10 positions agree with TRBD1. The germline V gene encodes CDR1 LGHNA and CDR2 YNFKEQ. The trim removed 3 bases at V and 3 bases at J, leaving 5 bases unmatched. The CDR3 totals 15 residues. The CDR3, as DNA: TGTGCCAGCAGCCACCCGGGACAGGGGCTCTACGAGCAGTACTTC. Residues: CASSHPGQGLYEQYF.

V is TRBV11-1 and J is TRBJ2-2; D call uncertain. The V end was cut by 4 bases, the J end by 3 bases, with 9 bases between. The CDR3 loop spans 14 amino acids. Germline V gene sequence: CDR1 SGHAT, CDR2 FQDESV (reference sequence). The CDR3 DNA is TGTGCCAGCAGCTGGAATGAGGACACCGGGGAGCTGTTTTTT. Amino acids: CASSWNEDTGELFF.

This clonotype was recorded a few times. The rearrangement links TRBV6-2 or TRBV6-3 to TRBJ2-2; 9 bases match TRBD1. Germline V gives CDR1 MNHEY, CDR2 SVGEGT. This CDR3 has 14 amino acids. Trimming at V came to 5 bases and at J to 7 bases, leaving 5 bases not matched to a gene. The CDR3 loop is CASSGDRVDGELFF. CDR3 DNA sequence: TGTGCCAGCAGTGGGGACAGGGTCGACGGGGAGCTGTTTTTT.

The V gene is TRBV7-9, the J gene TRBJ2-2; no firm D call. The CDR3 has 16 amino acids. Trimming pared 3 bases from V and 3 bases from J, leaving 14 bases between. Per the germline V gene, CDR1 is SEHNR and CDR2 is FQNEAQ (reference sequence). The CDR3 DNA sequence: TGTGCCAGCAGCTTGGGTGACACGAGTTACACCGGGGAGCTGTTTTTT. Translating it yields CASSLGDTSYTGELFF. Based on the CDR3 plus reference TRBV7-9 and TRBJ2-2, the full variable domain is DTGVSQNPRHKITKRGQNVTFRCDPISEHNRLYWYRQTLGQGPEFLTYFQNEAQLEKSRLLSDRFSAERPKGSFSTLEIQRTEQGDSAMYLCASSLGDTSYTGELFFGEGSRLTVL.

The CDR3 nucleotides are TGTGCCAGGTCCACCGGGTCCTCGTGGAATGAGCAGTTCTTC. Protein product: CARSTGSSWNEQFF. J is TRBJ2-1 and V is TRBV2; no firm D call. Between the trimmed V and J ends, which lost 9 bases and 7 bases, there was a span of 19 bases. This CDR3 has 14 residues. In germline, CDR1 is SNHLY, CDR2 FYNNEI.

In this sample, this clonotype turned up a few times. In nucleotides, the CDR3 is TGTGCCAGCAGTTTTAGTCCAGGCCTTAATTCACCCCTCCACTTT. Its protein is CASSFSPGLNSPLHF. The chain recombines TRBV12-3 or TRBV12-4 with TRBJ1-6; D not certain. The V end was cut by 3 bases, the J end by 6 bases, with 12 bases between. CDR3 length equals 15 residues.

This clonotype was detected many times. The chain combines TRBV7-8 with TRBJ2-4; tentatively, D is TRBD1 (6 bases). CDR1 is SGHVS and CDR2 is FQNEAQ in the germline V gene. The CDR3 contains 16 residues. The V end lost 0 bases, the J end lost 6 bases, and 15 bases lay between the germline ends. CDR3 in DNA: TGTGCCAGCAGCTTAGCCGTCCGGCAGGGGAGAAACATTCAGTACTTC. Its translation: CASSLAVRQGRNIQYF.

This clonotype was seen a handful of times. The chain links TRBV6-1 to TRBJ2-7, with D unclear. Trimming left V 3 bases short and J 3 bases short, with 6 bases between. The CDR3 extends over 12 amino acids. CDR1 MNHNS and CDR2 SASEGT come from the germline V gene. CDR3: CASSDMGYEQYF. The CDR3 DNA follows: TGTGCCAGCAGTGACATGGGCTACGAGCAGTACTTC.

This clonotype was recorded a few times. The chain is built from TRBV7-9 and TRBJ1-2; 7 nucleotides agree with TRBD1. The CDR3 runs to 15 residues. J gave up 7 bases and V 3 bases, and 11 bases lay outside the gene matches. Germline CDR1 SEHNR, CDR2 FQNEAQ (reference sequence). The CDR3 nucleotides read TGTGCCAGCAGCTTTTCCGGGACAGCTCTATTTGGCTACACCTTC. Protein: CASSFSGTALFGYTF.

V and J are TRBV6-1 and TRBJ1-1, with 8 bases lining up with TRBD1. V trimming: 6 bases; J trimming: 1 base; junction bases outside the gene matches: 7. Germline CDR1 MNHNS, CDR2 SASEGT. The CDR3 is 15 amino acids. The CDR3 nucleotides read TGTGCCAGCAGATACGGACAGGGAAGGAACACTGAAGCTTTCTTT. Protein product: CASRYGQGRNTEAFF.

On this clonotype itself: A much larger clone is a single base away; this may be a read error. The chain carries TRBV7-2 and TRBJ2-4; TRBD1 agrees at 9 bases. This CDR3 has 14 residues. Per germline, CDR1 SGHTA and CDR2 FQGNSA. The CDR3 here is CVSSLTGGQNIQYF. In DNA, the CDR3 is TGTGTCAGCAGCTTGACAGGGGGACAAAACATTCAGTACTTC.

The chain uses TRBV6-2 or TRBV6-3 and TRBJ2-3, with 9 bases fitting TRBD2. The V segment lost 5 bases and the J segment 4 bases; nucleotides outside the gene matches: 4. The CDR3 has 14 residues. Germline CDR1 and CDR2: MNHEY and SVGEGT. For the CDR3, the DNA is TGTGCCAGCAGTCACCAGCGGGGGGCAGATACGCAGTATTTT. Protein: CASSHQRGADTQYF.

This clonotype was detected only once. The V call is TRBV12-3 or TRBV12-4, the J call TRBJ1-2; tentatively, D is TRBD1 (6 bases). This CDR3 has 13 amino acids. Trimming shortened V by 3 bases and J by 6 bases, and 11 bases separated the two germline ends. CDR3 in DNA: TGTGCCAGCAGTTTTGCTTGGACAGATGGCTACACCTTC. Amino acid sequence: CASSFAWTDGYTF.

This rearrangement joins TRBV27 to TRBJ2-7; D is unresolved. This CDR3 spans 14 amino acids. Germline V lookup: CDR1 MNHEY, CDR2 SMNVEV (reference sequence). The ends were cut back, 3 bases at V and 2 bases at J, with 11 bases in the middle. Here the CDR3 DNA reads TGTGCCAGCAGTTTTGGCAGGACGCCCTACGAGCAGTACTTC. Residues: CASSFGRTPYEQYF.

This clonotype was recorded a few times. A read error may account for a junction end that differs from germline. The rearrangement joins TRBV7-7 to TRBJ2-5; D might be TRBD1 (5 bases). The V gene's germline CDR1 is SSHAT and CDR2 FNYEAQ (reference sequence). The CDR3 consists of 17 residues. CDR3: CASSTSPSTGIMETQYF. The CDR3 DNA reads TGTGCTAGCAGCACCTCCCCCTCAACAGGAATAATGGAGACCCAGTACTTC.

This rearrangement joins TRBV12-3 or TRBV12-4 to TRBJ2-3, with a tentative D call TRBD2 (5 bases). This CDR3 spans 15 amino acids. Trimming took 6 bases from V and 5 from J, leaving 18 bases between them. This CDR3 reads CASSSGGGIRDTQYF. As DNA, the CDR3 is TGTGCCAGCAGCTCCGGAGGTGGCATTAGAGATACGCAGTATTTT.

This clonotype was recorded only once. The chain is built from TRBV6-5 and TRBJ2-2; 8 bases line up with TRBD2. V lost 5 bases to trimming and J lost 0 bases; unmatched junction nucleotides: 8. Germline CDR1 MNHEY, CDR2 SVGAGI. The CDR3 totals 17 residues. CDR3 loop: CASSRPREGANTGELFF. Written as DNA, the CDR3 is TGTGCCAGCAGTCGACCCCGGGAGGGGGCGAACACCGGGGAGCTGTTTTTT.

The chain is built from TRBV27 and TRBJ1-2; 8 nucleotides line up with TRBD1. The germline CDR1 and CDR2 sequences are MNHEY and SMNVEV (reference sequence). Trimming took 6 bases from V and 9 from J; bases not matched to a gene: 9. This CDR3 region has 13 residues. The CDR3 sequence is CASRPNRGGSYTF. DNA for the CDR3: TGTGCCAGCAGACCGAACAGGGGGGGGAGCTACACCTTC.

This chain uses TRBV19 with TRBJ1-4, with TRBD1 matching over 8 bases. This CDR3 is built from 14 residues. The J segment lost 8 bases and the V segment lost 4 bases, leaving 6 bases of the junction unmatched. From germline, CDR1 is LNHDA and CDR2 SQIVND (reference sequence). The CDR3 DNA reads TGTGCCAGTAGTACCCGACAGGGGACGGAAAAACTGTTTTTT. Protein: CASSTRQGTEKLFF.

In this sample, this clonotype turned up a few times. The chain uses TRBV6-5 and TRBJ2-4, with D tentatively TRBD1 (5 bases). CDR3 length equals 13 residues. The ends were cut back, 1 base at V and 6 bases at J, with 7 bases in the middle. Germline CDR1 and CDR2: MNHEY and SVGAGI. The CDR3 DNA follows: TGTGCCAGCAGTTACTGGACAAGAAACATTCAGTACTTC. Translation gives CASSYWTRNIQYF.

This rearrangement joins TRBV14 to TRBJ2-5; TRBD2 agrees at 9 bases. V lost 2 bases, J lost 5 bases, and 6 bases stayed unmatched. The CDR3 has 15 residues. Germline assignment: CDR1 SGHDN and CDR2 FVKESK. The CDR3: CASSQWGLAGETQYF. The DNA of the CDR3 is TGTGCCAGCAGCCAATGGGGCCTAGCGGGGGAGACCCAGTACTTC. Based on the CDR3 plus reference TRBV14 and TRBJ2-5, the full variable domain is EAGVTQFPSHSVIEKGQTVTLRCDPISGHDNLYWYRRVMGKEIKFLLHFVKESKQDESGMPNNRFLAERTGGTYSTLKVQPAELEDSGVYFCASSQWGLAGETQYFGPGTRLLVL.

The chain carries TRBV9 and TRBJ1-6, with 11 bases that match TRBD1. Germline assignment: CDR1 SGDLS and CDR2 YYNGEE. The CDR3 length is 16 residues. With V trimmed by 2 bases and J by 7 bases, 5 bases remained unmatched. CDR3 protein: CASSVGTGGSNSPLHF. DNA of the CDR3: TGTGCCAGCAGCGTTGGGACAGGGGGTTCGAATTCACCCCTCCACTTT.

CDR3 DNA sequence: TGTGCCAGCAGCTTAGAGTATACAGGTGGCTACGAGCAGTACTTC. This codes for CASSLEYTGGYEQYF. J is TRBJ2-7 and V is TRBV7-3; perhaps TRBD1 as D (5 bases). CDR1 and CDR2 (germline): SGHTA, FQGTGA. Trimming removed 2 bases from V and 3 bases from J, with 14 bases in between. The CDR3 runs 15 residues.

The chain carries TRBV20-1 and TRBJ1-1, with TRBD1 matching 7 bases. Germline CDR1 DFQATT, CDR2 SNEGSKA (reference sequence). Trimming took 2 bases from V and 1 from J; bases not matched to a gene: 7. There are 15 residues in the CDR3. This CDR3 is CSARLRDRPNTEAFF. The CDR3 region has the DNA TGCAGTGCTAGACTCCGGGACAGACCGAACACTGAAGCTTTCTTT.

The genes are TRBV24-1 and TRBJ2-7, with D perhaps TRBD1 (5 bases). The germline V gene has CDR1 KGHDR and CDR2 SFDVKD. This CDR3 contains 13 residues. The CDR3 bases are TGTCTTCGCTTGGGTAGGGGTTCCTACGAGCAGTACTTC. Its protein product is CLRLGRGSYEQYF.